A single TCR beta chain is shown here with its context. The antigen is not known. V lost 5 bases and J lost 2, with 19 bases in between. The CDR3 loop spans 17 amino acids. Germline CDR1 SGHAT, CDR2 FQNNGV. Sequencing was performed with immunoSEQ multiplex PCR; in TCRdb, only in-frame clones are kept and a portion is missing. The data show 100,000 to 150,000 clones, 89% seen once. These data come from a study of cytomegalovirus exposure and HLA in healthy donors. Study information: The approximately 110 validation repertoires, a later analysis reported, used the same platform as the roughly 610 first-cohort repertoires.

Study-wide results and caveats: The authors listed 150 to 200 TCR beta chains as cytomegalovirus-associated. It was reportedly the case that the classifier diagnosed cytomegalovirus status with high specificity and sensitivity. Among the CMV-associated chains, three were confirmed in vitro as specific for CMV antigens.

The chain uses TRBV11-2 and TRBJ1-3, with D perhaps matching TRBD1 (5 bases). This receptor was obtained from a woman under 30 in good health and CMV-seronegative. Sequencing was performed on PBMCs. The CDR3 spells CASSREGMGFAGNTIYF. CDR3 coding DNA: TGTGCCAGCAGCAGGGAGGGGATGGGGTTCGCTGGAAACACCATATATTTT. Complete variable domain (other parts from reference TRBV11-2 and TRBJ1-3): EAGVAQSPRYKIIEKRQSVAFWCNPISGHATLYWYQQILGQGPKLLIQFQNNGVVDDSQLPKDRFSAERLKGVDSTLKIQPAKLEDSAVYLCASSREGMGFAGNTIYFGEGSWLTVV.